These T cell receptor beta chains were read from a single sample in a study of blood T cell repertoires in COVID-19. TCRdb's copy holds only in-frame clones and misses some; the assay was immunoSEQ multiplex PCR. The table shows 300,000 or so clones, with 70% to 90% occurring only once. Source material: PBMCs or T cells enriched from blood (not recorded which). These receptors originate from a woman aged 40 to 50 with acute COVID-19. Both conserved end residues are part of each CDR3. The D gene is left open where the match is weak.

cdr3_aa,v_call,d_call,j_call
CASSDRPGLSNEQFF,TRBV6-2/TRBV6-3,-,TRBJ2-1
CASSQDAPRDTNTEAFF,TRBV4-2,-,TRBJ1-1
CASSLGPQAHEQYF,TRBV5-1,-,TRBJ2-7
CASSRYGVPAGNTIYF,TRBV18,-,TRBJ1-3
CASSIRDRESLAKNIQYF,TRBV19,TRBD1,TRBJ2-4
CASSPRTSGYNEQFF,TRBV5-4,TRBD2,TRBJ2-1
CASSSTGGSYGYTF,TRBV27,TRBD1,TRBJ1-2
CASSPESFRESAVAFF,TRBV18,-,TRBJ1-1
CASGRRRERTGGYNEQFF,TRBV19,TRBD1,TRBJ2-1
CASREGQGVIEQFF,TRBV21-1,-,TRBJ2-1
CASSYDSYTDTQYF,TRBV6-5,-,TRBJ2-3
CASSLGTAINIQYF,TRBV28,TRBD1,TRBJ2-4
CASSVAEGRVLFF,TRBV9,-,TRBJ1-4
CASSEAGRGTFF,TRBV2,-,TRBJ1-1
CASSLESISGNTIYF,TRBV5-1,-,TRBJ1-3
CASRPGTGLLGEQFF,TRBV5-4,TRBD1,TRBJ2-1
CASSLKAISNQRTDNEKLFF,TRBV7-8,-,TRBJ1-4
CASSERGAAAFF,TRBV6-1,-,TRBJ1-1
CASSHTGENTEAFF,TRBV4-1,-,TRBJ1-1
CASARGTSGPYEQYF,TRBV12-5,TRBD2,TRBJ2-7
CASSTDREQPQHF,TRBV11-2,TRBD1,TRBJ1-5
CASSHSGGAYNEQFF,TRBV3-1/TRBV3-2,TRBD2,TRBJ2-1
CATQVRPGTEAFF,TRBV12-3/TRBV12-4,-,TRBJ1-1
CASRGAGLTYEQYF,TRBV6-5,-,TRBJ2-7
CASSSLSIPLNTEAFF,TRBV6-5,-,TRBJ1-1
CASSLASQQETQYF,TRBV11-2,-,TRBJ2-5
CASSLRGGYGYTF,TRBV12-3/TRBV12-4,-,TRBJ1-2
CASSYSELAIRNTEAFF,TRBV6-2/TRBV6-3,-,TRBJ1-1
CASSFVASGSGSYEQYF,TRBV7-2,TRBD2,TRBJ2-7
CASSNRLSLNSPLHF,TRBV7-2,-,TRBJ1-6
CASSRGDGYTF,TRBV19,-,TRBJ1-2
CASSSTTSGKETQYF,TRBV11-3,TRBD2,TRBJ2-5
CASSQLLAGGLQYF,TRBV7-2,TRBD2,TRBJ2-7
CASSLIVAGLTGELFF,TRBV7-2,TRBD2,TRBJ2-2
CASSWGGLGQGRYTEAFF,TRBV5-4,-,TRBJ1-1
CASSSLTTGYVAEAFF,TRBV6-2/TRBV6-3,TRBD1,TRBJ1-1
CAISESSNTQETQYF,TRBV10-3,-,TRBJ2-5
CASSGGDYSEQYF,TRBV9,TRBD2,TRBJ2-7
CASSQDPGGLGTEAFF,TRBV4-3,-,TRBJ1-1
CASSSYSGMNTEAFF,TRBV7-2,-,TRBJ1-1
CSASAGAYGYTF,TRBV20-1,-,TRBJ1-2
CASSDPSGVRAGYTF,TRBV19,-,TRBJ1-2